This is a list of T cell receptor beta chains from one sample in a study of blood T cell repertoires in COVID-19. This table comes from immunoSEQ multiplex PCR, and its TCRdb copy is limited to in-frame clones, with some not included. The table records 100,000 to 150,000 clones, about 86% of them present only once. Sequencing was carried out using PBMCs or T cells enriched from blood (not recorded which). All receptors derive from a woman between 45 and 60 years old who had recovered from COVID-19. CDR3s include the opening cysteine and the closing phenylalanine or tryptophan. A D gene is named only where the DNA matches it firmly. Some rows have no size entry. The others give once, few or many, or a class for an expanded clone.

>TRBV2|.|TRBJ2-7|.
TGTGCCAGCAGTGATTTATGGGCGAGCTCCTACGAGCAGTACTTC
CASSDLWASSYEQYF
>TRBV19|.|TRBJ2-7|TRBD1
TGTGCCAGTAGTATCGGGACAGGGGTTACCTACGAGCAGTACTTC
CASSIGTGVTYEQYF
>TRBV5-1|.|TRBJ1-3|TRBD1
TGCGCCAGCAGCTTGGCACAGGGGACGGACACCATATATTTT
CASSLAQGTDTIYF
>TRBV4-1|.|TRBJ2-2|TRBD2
TGCGCCAGCAGTCAGACTAGCGGGGGGGCCGGGGAGCTGTTTTTT
CASSQTSGGAGELFF
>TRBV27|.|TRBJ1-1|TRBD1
TGTGCCAGCAGTTTTACGGGACAGGGTTCCACTGAAGCTTTCTTT
CASSFTGQGSTEAFF
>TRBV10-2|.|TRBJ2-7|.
TGCGCCAGCAGTGAGTCTCCCCAGGGTTATCGCTACGAGCAGTACTTC
CASSESPQGYRYEQYF
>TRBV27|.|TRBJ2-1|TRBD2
TGTGCCAGCAGTTTGCTGCGGGGGGCCAGCAATGAGCAGTTCTTC
CASSLLRGASNEQFF
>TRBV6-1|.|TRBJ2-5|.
TGTGCCAGCAGTGACCCTGGCGCGCGGGAGACCCAGTACTTC
CASSDPGARETQYF
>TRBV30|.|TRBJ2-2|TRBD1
TGTGCCTGGGCCCCGGACAGGGCACTGGGCGGGGAGCTGTTTTTT
CAWAPDRALGGELFF
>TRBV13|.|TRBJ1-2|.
TGTGCCAGCAGCTTAGGCCGCGGCCAGATCTTTGGCTACACCTTC
CASSLGRGQIFGYTF
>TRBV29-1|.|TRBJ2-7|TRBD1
TGCAGCGTTGGAGGGGGCCCTTACGAGCAGTACTTC
CSVGGGPYEQYF
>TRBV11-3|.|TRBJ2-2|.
TGTGCCAGCAGCAAGTCCGGTGCTGTGAACACCGGGGAGCTGTTTTTT
CASSKSGAVNTGELFF
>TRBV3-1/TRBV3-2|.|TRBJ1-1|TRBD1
TGTGCCAGCAGCTTACAGGGGGCCGATGAAGCTTTCTTT
CASSLQGADEAFF
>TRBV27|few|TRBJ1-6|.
TGTGCCAGCTCCCGGGATCACCTAGCCCCCCTCCACTTT
CASSRDHLAPLHF
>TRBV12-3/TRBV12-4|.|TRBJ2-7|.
TGTGCCAGCAGTTTAATGGAGACCTACGAGCAGTACTTC
CASSLMETYEQYF
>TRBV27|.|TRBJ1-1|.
TGTGCCAGCAGTTTCAGGAACCAGAACACTGAAGCTTTCTTT
CASSFRNQNTEAFF